These T cell receptor beta chains were read from a single sample in a study of blood T cell repertoires in COVID-19. Only in-frame clones appear in the TCRdb table, and some are missing; sequencing was by immunoSEQ multiplex PCR. This sample has about 340,000 clones, with 75% to 90% found just once. The source material was peripheral blood. The source of these receptors is a woman aged 55-75 years with COVID-19, enrolled during active disease. The CDR3 runs from the conserved cysteine through the conserved F or W. Each record gives: V gene, J gene, D gene, clone size, CDR3 DNA, CDR3 protein. The D gene is left open where the match is weak. Size is stated for part of the rows, as once, few or many counts, or as a class when the clone is expanded.

v_call: TRBV29-1; j_call: TRBJ1-5; d_call: .; clone_size: few; cdr3_nt: TGCAGCGTCCAGGACATTAGCAATCAGCCCCAGCATTTT; cdr3_aa: CSVQDISNQPQHF
v_call: TRBV7-3; j_call: TRBJ2-3; d_call: .; clone_size: .; cdr3_nt: TGTGCCAGCAGCTATTCAGGCTCAGGCACAGATACGCAGTATTTT; cdr3_aa: CASSYSGSGTDTQYF
v_call: TRBV18; j_call: TRBJ2-1; d_call: TRBD2; clone_size: .; cdr3_nt: TGTGCCAGCTCACCCTTTAGCGGGGGGGACTCCTACAATGAGCAGTTCTTC; cdr3_aa: CASSPFSGGDSYNEQFF
v_call: TRBV30; j_call: TRBJ2-7; d_call: .; clone_size: .; cdr3_nt: TGTGCCTGGACATCCACAGGTAGTGGCGAGCAGTACTTC; cdr3_aa: CAWTSTGSGEQYF
v_call: TRBV5-6; j_call: TRBJ2-1; d_call: .; clone_size: .; cdr3_nt: TGTGCCAGCAGCTATGGGACATCGAGTGAGCAGTTCTTC; cdr3_aa: CASSYGTSSEQFF
v_call: TRBV10-3; j_call: TRBJ2-2; d_call: .; clone_size: .; cdr3_nt: TGTGCCATCAGTGAATCAAGGGGGCGGGGCGCCCCCGGGGAGCTGTTTTTT; cdr3_aa: CAISESRGRGAPGELFF
v_call: TRBV13; j_call: TRBJ2-7; d_call: TRBD1; clone_size: few; cdr3_nt: TGTGCCAGCAGATCCGGACAGGGGGGCTACGAGCAGTACTTC; cdr3_aa: CASRSGQGGYEQYF
v_call: TRBV5-6; j_call: TRBJ1-2; d_call: .; clone_size: .; cdr3_nt: TGTGCCAGCAGCTTGTTAGGGGTGGAATTCTATGGCTACACCTTC; cdr3_aa: CASSLLGVEFYGYTF
v_call: TRBV20-1; j_call: TRBJ2-5; d_call: .; clone_size: few; cdr3_nt: TGCAGTGCTAGGATGGGGGGTAGGCGGTACTTC; cdr3_aa: CSARMGGRRYF
v_call: TRBV9; j_call: TRBJ1-6; d_call: .; clone_size: few; cdr3_nt: TGTGCCAGCAGCGTAGGAGGGGGTGGTAATTCACCCCTCCACTTT; cdr3_aa: CASSVGGGGNSPLHF
v_call: TRBV19; j_call: TRBJ1-1; d_call: .; clone_size: few; cdr3_nt: TGTGCCAGTAGTATAGGCAGGTTTGCGTCCCCGGGAAAAAACACTGAAGCTTTCTTT; cdr3_aa: CASSIGRFASPGKNTEAFF
v_call: TRBV4-1; j_call: TRBJ2-3; d_call: TRBD1; clone_size: .; cdr3_nt: TGCGCCAGCAGCTCGCGGACAGGGGGCCCAGATACGCAGTATTTT; cdr3_aa: CASSSRTGGPDTQYF
v_call: TRBV7-2; j_call: TRBJ2-3; d_call: TRBD2; clone_size: .; cdr3_nt: TGTGCCAGCAGCGCGAGGACTAGCGGGGGGGTCGCAGATACGCAGTATTTT; cdr3_aa: CASSARTSGGVADTQYF
v_call: TRBV7-9; j_call: TRBJ2-1; d_call: .; clone_size: .; cdr3_nt: TGTGCCAGCAGCACGACAGTTACTTTACAAAGCGAGCAGTTCTTC; cdr3_aa: CASSTTVTLQSEQFF
v_call: TRBV20-1; j_call: TRBJ1-1; d_call: .; clone_size: .; cdr3_nt: TGCAGTGCTTGGGGCGACACTGAAGCTTTCTTT; cdr3_aa: CSAWGDTEAFF
v_call: TRBV4-2; j_call: TRBJ1-2; d_call: .; clone_size: once; cdr3_nt: TGTGCCAGCAGTCAAGGGCTGTCCGGGGGCTACACCTTC; cdr3_aa: CASSQGLSGGYTF
v_call: TRBV30; j_call: TRBJ2-2; d_call: TRBD1; clone_size: .; cdr3_nt: TGTGCCTGGAGTCCCGGGACAGGGATTGGGGAGCTGTTTTTT; cdr3_aa: CAWSPGTGIGELFF
v_call: TRBV20-1; j_call: TRBJ1-1; d_call: .; clone_size: .; cdr3_nt: TGCAGTGCTAGATATACTGAAGCTTTCTTT; cdr3_aa: CSARYTEAFF